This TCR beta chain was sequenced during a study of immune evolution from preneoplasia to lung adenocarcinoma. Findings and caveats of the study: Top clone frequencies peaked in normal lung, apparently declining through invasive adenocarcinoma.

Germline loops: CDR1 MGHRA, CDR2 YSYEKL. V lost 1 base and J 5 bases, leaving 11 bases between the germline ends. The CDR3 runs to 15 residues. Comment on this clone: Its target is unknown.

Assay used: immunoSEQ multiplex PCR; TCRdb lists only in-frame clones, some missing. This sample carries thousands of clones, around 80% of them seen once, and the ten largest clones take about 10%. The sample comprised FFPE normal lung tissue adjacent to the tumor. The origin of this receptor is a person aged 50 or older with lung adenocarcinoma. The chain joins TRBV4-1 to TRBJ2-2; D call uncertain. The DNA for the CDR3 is TGCGCCAGCAGCCAAGTAACTGCCCTTACCGGGGAGCTGTTTTTT. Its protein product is CASSQVTALTGELFF.